This T cell receptor (beta chain) was identified during a study of T cell responses to AZD1222 COVID-19 vaccine. Study-level results: After the peak T cell response, and only then, were repertoires sampled. A mostly white British donor set with more females was recruited, and clonal diversity was possibly underestimated. Seropositive at baseline were only 5 to 7 AZD1222 recipients. The breadth and depth of Spike-specific TCRs increased once two AZD1222 doses had been given.

J gave up 0 bases and V 5 bases, and 7 bases lay outside the gene matches. Germline V gives CDR1 ENHRY, CDR2 SYGVKD. This CDR3 is 16 amino acids long. Turning to this clone: Its specificity is unknown.

Measured with immunoSEQ multiplex PCR; TCRdb has only the in-frame clones, and not every one. The sample includes 90,000 to 150,000 clones, roughly nine tenths of them seen just once. The material was peripheral blood, obtained on day 0 of AZD1222 vaccination. This chain uses TRBV10-3 with TRBJ2-5; 9 bases are a match to TRBD1. This receptor was obtained from an adult in good health. The CDR3 coding sequence is TGTGCCATCAGTACCGGGACAGGGCGAAACCAAGAGACCCAGTACTTC. It encodes CAISTGTGRNQETQYF.